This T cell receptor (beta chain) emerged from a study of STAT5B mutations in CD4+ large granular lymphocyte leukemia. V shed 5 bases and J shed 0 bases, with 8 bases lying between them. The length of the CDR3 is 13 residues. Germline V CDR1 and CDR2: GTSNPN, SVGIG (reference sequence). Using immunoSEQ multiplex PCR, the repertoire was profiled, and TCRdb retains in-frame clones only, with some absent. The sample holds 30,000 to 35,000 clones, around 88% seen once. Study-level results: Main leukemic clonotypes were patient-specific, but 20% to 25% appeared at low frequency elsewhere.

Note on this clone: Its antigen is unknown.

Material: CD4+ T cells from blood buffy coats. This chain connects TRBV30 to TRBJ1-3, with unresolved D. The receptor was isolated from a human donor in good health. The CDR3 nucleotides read TGTGCCTGGCGCGGATACTCTGGAAACACCATATATTTT. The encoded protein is CAWRGYSGNTIYF.